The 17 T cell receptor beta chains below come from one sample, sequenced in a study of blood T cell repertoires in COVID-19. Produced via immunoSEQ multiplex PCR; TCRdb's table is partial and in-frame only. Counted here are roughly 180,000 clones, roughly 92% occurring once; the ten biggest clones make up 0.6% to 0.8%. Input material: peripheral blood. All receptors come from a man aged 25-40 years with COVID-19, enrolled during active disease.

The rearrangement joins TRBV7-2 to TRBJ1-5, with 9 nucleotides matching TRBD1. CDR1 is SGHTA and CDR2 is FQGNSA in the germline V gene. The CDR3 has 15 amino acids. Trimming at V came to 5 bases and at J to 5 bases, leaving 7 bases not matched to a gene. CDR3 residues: CASSTGTGRYQPQHF. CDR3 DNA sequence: TGTGCCAGCAGCACAGGGACAGGGAGGTATCAGCCCCAGCATTTT.

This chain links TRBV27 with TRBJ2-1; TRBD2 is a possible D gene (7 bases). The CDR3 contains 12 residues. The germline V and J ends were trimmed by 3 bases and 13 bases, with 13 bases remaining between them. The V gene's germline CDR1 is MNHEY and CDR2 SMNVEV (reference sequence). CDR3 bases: TGTGCCAGCAGTTTTTCGCGGGGGCTCCAGTTCTTC. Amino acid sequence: CASSFSRGLQFF.

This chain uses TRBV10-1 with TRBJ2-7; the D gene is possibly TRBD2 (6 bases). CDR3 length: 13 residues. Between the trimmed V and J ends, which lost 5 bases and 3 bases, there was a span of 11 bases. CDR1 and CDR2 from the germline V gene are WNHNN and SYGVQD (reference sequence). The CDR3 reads CASSKTSNYEQYF. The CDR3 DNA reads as TGCGCCAGCAGTAAGACTAGTAACTACGAGCAGTACTTC.

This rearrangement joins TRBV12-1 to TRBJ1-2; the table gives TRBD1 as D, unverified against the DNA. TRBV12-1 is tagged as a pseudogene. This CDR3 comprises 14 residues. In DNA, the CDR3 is TGTGCCAGCAGCTCGTTACAGGGGTTATATGGCTACACCTTC. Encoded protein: CASSSLQGLYGYTF.

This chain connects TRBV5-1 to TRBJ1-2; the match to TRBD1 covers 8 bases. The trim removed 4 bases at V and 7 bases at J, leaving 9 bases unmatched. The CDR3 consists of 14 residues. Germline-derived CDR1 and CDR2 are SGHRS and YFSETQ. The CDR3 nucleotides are TGCGCCAGCAGCGTCCCACAGGGGGAAATTGGCTACACCTTC. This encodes CASSVPQGEIGYTF. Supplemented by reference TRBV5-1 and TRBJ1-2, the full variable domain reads KAGVTQTPRYLIKTRGQQVTLSCSPISGHRSVSWYQQTPGQGLQFLFEYFSETQRNKGNFPGRFSGRQFSNSRSEMNVSTLELGDSALYLCASSVPQGEIGYTFGSGTRLTVV.

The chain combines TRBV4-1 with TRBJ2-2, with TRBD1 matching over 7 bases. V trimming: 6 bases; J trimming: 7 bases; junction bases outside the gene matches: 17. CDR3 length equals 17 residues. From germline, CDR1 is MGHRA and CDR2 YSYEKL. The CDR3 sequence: CASRSTGSGLLVGELFF. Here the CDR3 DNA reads TGCGCCAGCAGATCGACAGGGAGTGGCCTACTGGTCGGGGAGCTGTTTTTT.

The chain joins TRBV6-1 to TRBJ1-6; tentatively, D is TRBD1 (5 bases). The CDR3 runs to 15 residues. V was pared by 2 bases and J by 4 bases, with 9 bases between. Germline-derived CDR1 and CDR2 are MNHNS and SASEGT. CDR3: CASSELAGYNSPLHF. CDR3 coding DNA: TGTGCCAGCAGTGAACTGGCAGGGTATAATTCACCCCTCCACTTT.

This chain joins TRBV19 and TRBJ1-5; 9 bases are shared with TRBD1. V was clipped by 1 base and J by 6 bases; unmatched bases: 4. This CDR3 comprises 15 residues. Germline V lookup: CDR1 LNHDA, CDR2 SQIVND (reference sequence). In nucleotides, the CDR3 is TGTGCCAGTAGTATAGGGGGGGGACAGGGTCAGCCCCAGCATTTT. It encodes CASSIGGGQGQPQHF.

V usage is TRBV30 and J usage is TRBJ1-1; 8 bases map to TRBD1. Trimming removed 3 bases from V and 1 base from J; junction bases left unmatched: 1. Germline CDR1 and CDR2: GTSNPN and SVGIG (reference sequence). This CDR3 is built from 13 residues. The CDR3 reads CAWRGQANTEAFF. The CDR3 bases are TGTGCCTGGAGGGGACAGGCGAACACTGAAGCTTTCTTT.

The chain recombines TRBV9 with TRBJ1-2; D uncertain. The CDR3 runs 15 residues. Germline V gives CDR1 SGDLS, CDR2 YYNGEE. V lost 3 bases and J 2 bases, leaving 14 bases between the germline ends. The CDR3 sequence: CASSGFMRQNYGYTF. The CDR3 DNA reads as TGTGCCAGCAGCGGTTTTATGAGACAAAACTATGGCTACACCTTC.

The CDR3 loop reads CASSQVRLQEHYGYTF. CDR3 in DNA: TGCGCCAGCAGCCAAGTTCGGCTACAGGAGCACTATGGCTACACCTTC. The genes are TRBV4-1 and TRBJ1-2; tentatively, D is TRBD1 (5 bases). This CDR3 has 16 amino acids. V was pared by 1 base and J by 3 bases, with 15 bases between. CDR1 is MGHRA and CDR2 is YSYEKL in the germline V gene.

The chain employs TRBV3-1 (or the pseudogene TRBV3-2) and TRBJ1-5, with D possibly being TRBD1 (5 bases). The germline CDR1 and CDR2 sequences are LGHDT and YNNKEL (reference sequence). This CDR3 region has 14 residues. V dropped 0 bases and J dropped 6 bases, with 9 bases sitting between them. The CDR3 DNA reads TGTGCCAGCAGCCAAGATTCCGGGGGTCAGCCCCAGCATTTT. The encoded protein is CASSQDSGGQPQHF.

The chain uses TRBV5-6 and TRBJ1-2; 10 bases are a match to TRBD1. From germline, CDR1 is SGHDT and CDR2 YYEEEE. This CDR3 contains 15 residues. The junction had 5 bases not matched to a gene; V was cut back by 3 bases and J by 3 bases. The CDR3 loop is CASSSGQGRDYGYTF. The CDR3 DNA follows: TGTGCCAGCAGCTCGGGACAGGGGAGAGACTATGGCTACACCTTC.

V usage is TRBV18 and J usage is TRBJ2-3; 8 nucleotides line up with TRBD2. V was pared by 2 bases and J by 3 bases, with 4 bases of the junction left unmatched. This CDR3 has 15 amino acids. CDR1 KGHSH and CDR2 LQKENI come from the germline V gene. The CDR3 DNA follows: TGTGCCAGCTCACCAGTCCGCGGGGGGACAGATACGCAGTATTTT. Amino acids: CASSPVRGGTDTQYF. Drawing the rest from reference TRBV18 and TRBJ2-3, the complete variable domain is NAGVMQNPRHLVRRRGQEARLRCSPMKGHSHVYWYRQLPEEGLKFMVYLQKENIIDESGMPKERFSAEFPKEGPSILRIQQVVRGDSAAYFCASSPVRGGTDTQYFGPGTRLTVL.

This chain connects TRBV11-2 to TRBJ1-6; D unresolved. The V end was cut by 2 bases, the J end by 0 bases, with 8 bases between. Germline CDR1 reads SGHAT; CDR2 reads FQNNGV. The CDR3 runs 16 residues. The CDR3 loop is CASSLSADSYNSPLHF. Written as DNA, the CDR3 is TGTGCCAGCAGCTTAAGCGCAGACTCCTATAATTCACCCCTCCACTTT.

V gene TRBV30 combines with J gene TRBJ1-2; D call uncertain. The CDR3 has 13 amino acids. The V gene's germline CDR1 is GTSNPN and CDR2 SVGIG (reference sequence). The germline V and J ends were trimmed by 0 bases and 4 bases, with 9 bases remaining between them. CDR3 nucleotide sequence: TGTGCCTGGAGTGTACCGGGAAGCTATGGCTACACCTTC. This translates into CAWSVPGSYGYTF.

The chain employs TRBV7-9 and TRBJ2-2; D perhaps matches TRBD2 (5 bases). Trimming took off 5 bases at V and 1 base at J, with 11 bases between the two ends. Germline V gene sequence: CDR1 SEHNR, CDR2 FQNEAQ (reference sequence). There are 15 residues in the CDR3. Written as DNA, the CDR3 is TGTGCCAGCAGCCGAGGACTGCTGAACACCGGGGAGCTGTTTTTT. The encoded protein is CASSRGLLNTGELFF.